This T cell receptor beta chain was captured by sequencing in a study of low-dose radiotherapy and immunotherapy resistance in tumors (dated 2022 in TCRdb). Regarding the study in general: Patients in Cohort 1 were given 0.5 Gy per fraction every 2 weeks, and the prescribed total PTV dose was 6.5 Gy. For Cohort 2, the dose was 1 Gy per fraction given every two weeks, adding up to 13 Gy in total across 26 weeks. Nivolumab and ipilimumab were both given intravenously, with nivolumab at a 240 mg flat dose every two weeks and ipilimumab at 1 mg/kg every six weeks. Every two weeks, patients got intravenous cyclophosphamide at 200 mg/m2, given one day ahead of each radiation and immunotherapy administration. Aspirin 300 mg was taken orally once daily by patients for four cycles, starting on cycle 1 day 1. Trial participants were not randomized into treatment groups. Eight patients were included in the translational analysis, namely three from the first dose cohort plus the first five from the second dose cohort.

What the time point label conveys for this sample: before trial treatment. The donors took part in RACIN, a single-arm, phase I, dose-escalation trial that combined nivolumab, ipilimumab, aspirin, low-dose cyclophosphamide and low-dose radiotherapy. Patients with advanced, TIL-negative solid tumors were considered eligible. This clonotype was observed at least ten times. Its antigen specificity is not known. Qualities for individual bases were not recorded, and no much larger clone is one base off. To make first-strand cDNA, Superscript III was used along with a set of TRAV- and TRBV-specific primers so that both the TCRalpha and TCRbeta chains were covered. A roughly 19-cycle PCR with Phusion amplified the TCRs, pairing a constant-region primer with the adapter that was attached to the V primers. The MessageAmp II aRNA Amplification Kit was used to amplify the isolated mRNA, with in vitro transcription run for under 20 hours at 37 degrees C. The Dynabeads mRNA DIRECT Purification Kit was used to isolate mRNA for TCR sequencing. A second 25-cycle Phusion PCR added indexed Illumina adapters, and products were purified with AMPure XP beads. TCRalpha and TCRbeta libraries were deep-sequenced on an Illumina MiniSeq instrument. For the original study's pipeline: Custom Perl scripts were used to pool TCR sequences that encoded the same protein, to remove out-of-frame sequences, and to calculate the abundance of each clonotype. TCR sequences supported by only a single read were excluded from analysis. Repertoire metrics included Shannon entropy, Gini index, clonality, richness, and frequency of TCRs shared between repertoires. TCRdb itself trimmed the public reads at Q25 with fastp, ran MiXCR and retained productive beta chains. Every distinct CDR3 protein forms one entry, paired with its most common genes and DNA. The V and J calls and clone size come from TCRdb's table, not from the authors' own analysis. The table for this sample lists 85,000 to 100,000 distinct CDR3 sequences; roughly 9% of them were counted only once. 1% of the sample comes from the top ten.

CDR1 and CDR2, per the germline V gene, are LGHNA and YSLEER. The junction carries 18 bases between V and J, which are trimmed by 4 bases and 8 bases respectively. From the cysteine through the phenylalanine, the CDR3 covers 15 amino acids. Left in the record is the CDR3 DNA by itself, 45 bases read in frame from the first base. This sequence originates from a male donor with prostate cancer. Sequences were derived from PBMCs, sampled before treatment. Recombination connected TRBV4-3 to TRBJ2-1, with the D call perhaps TRBD1 or TRBD2, as 5 bases match in each case. The encoded CDR3 is CASSLQEKGRDEQFF. At the DNA level, the sequence is TGCGCCAGCAGCCTTCAGGAGAAGGGGCGGGATGAGCAGTTCTTC.